A selection of T cell receptor beta chains follows, all from one sample in a study of T-cell memory formation after mild COVID-19. In TCRdb, the 5' RACE reads were re-called with MiXCR into one record per CDR3 protein. Among some 120,000 distinct CDR3 sequences listed, roughly 15% were seen once. What was sequenced was PBMCs or a T cell subset sorted from them (not recorded which). These TCRs come from an adult woman who had mild COVID-19 (a few samples of this study predate the infection). Cell type and time point are not known. CDR3s include the opening cysteine and the closing phenylalanine or tryptophan. A D gene is named only where the DNA matches it firmly. Clone size is shown for a subset of rows, as once, few, many or a class of expanded clone.

j_call d_call cdr3_length clone_size v_call cdr3_nt cdr3_aa
TRBJ2-7 NA 16 NA TRBV12-3/TRBV12-4 TGTGCCAGCAGTTTAGCCCCCGGAAGTCGAGGGGACGAGCAGTACTTC CASSLAPGSRGDEQYF
TRBJ1-1 NA 11 NA TRBV12-3/TRBV12-4 TGTGCCAGCAGTTCTTACACTGAAGCTTTCTTT CASSSYTEAFF
TRBJ2-7 NA 15 few TRBV14 TGTGCCAGCAGCCAAGTCGGGGTCTCGAGGGCCGAGCAGTACTTC CASSQVGVSRAEQYF
TRBJ2-3 TRBD1 16 NA TRBV7-9 TGTGCCAGCAGCTTCAAGGACAGGGGGCCCACAGATACGCAGTATTTT CASSFKDRGPTDTQYF
TRBJ1-5 NA 12 NA TRBV7-2 TGTGCCAGCAGCTTTGTTTTAGGGTCCCAGCATTTT CASSFVLGSQHF
TRBJ1-2 NA 13 few TRBV25-1 TGTGCCAGCAGGGGACATCCAAACTATGGCTACACCTTC CASRGHPNYGYTF
TRBJ1-2 NA 13 few TRBV5-1 TGCGCCAGCAGTTACCAGGACCCCTATGGCTACACCTTC CASSYQDPYGYTF
TRBJ2-1 TRBD1 16 few TRBV30 TGTGCCTGGAGTGTACGCGCGACAGGGTCCTACAATGAGCAGTTCTTC CAWSVRATGSYNEQFF
TRBJ2-1 NA 16 NA TRBV5-6 TGTGCCAGCAGCTCGACCGGGACGGACTCCTACAATGAGCAGTTCTTC CASSSTGTDSYNEQFF
TRBJ1-2 NA 14 NA TRBV4-2 TGTGCCAGCAGCCCTGGACAGAAAAACTATGGCTACACCTTC CASSPGQKNYGYTF
TRBJ2-1 NA 15 NA TRBV5-1 TGCGCCAGCAGCTTGGGAGGGGCCGGGGCTTATGAGCAGTTCTTC CASSLGGAGAYEQFF
TRBJ2-1 TRBD1 11 NA TRBV29-1 TGCAAACGGACAGGGGACAATGAGCAGTTCTTC CKRTGDNEQFF
TRBJ1-1 NA 14 few TRBV5-1 TGCGCCAGCAGCCCCAGGACAGCAAACACTGAAGCTTTCTTT CASSPRTANTEAFF
TRBJ2-1 NA 17 NA TRBV2 TGTGCCAGCAGGATGAGGACTCTTCTTTTCTCCTACAATGAGCAGTTCTTC CASRMRTLLFSYNEQFF
TRBJ1-1 NA 14 NA TRBV5-1 TGCGCCAGCAGCTCCGGGCCAGCCAACACTGAAGCTTTCTTT CASSSGPANTEAFF
TRBJ2-7 NA 12 few TRBV29-1 TGCAGCGTTCGGGACCAGGATTACGAGCAGTACTTC CSVRDQDYEQYF
TRBJ2-2 TRBD1 15 NA TRBV11-1 TGTGCCAGCAGCCGAGACAGGGCGAACACCGGGGAGCTGTTTTTT CASSRDRANTGELFF
TRBJ1-1 NA 15 few TRBV5-1 TGCGCCAGCAGCCCCACAGGTGTGGGGAACACTGAAGCTTTCTTT CASSPTGVGNTEAFF
TRBJ2-3 TRBD2 16 few TRBV14 TGTGCCAGCAGCCGCGGGACTAGCGGGACACCAGATACGCAGTATTTT CASSRGTSGTPDTQYF
TRBJ2-1 TRBD2 15 NA TRBV6-5 TGTGCCAGCAGTCCGGGACTAGCGGGAGTCAATGAGCAGTTCTTC CASSPGLAGVNEQFF
TRBJ2-7 TRBD1 17 NA TRBV7-6 TGTGCCAGCAGCTCCAGTCGATTCACAGGGGGCCTCTACGAGCAGTACTTC CASSSSRFTGGLYEQYF
TRBJ2-3 TRBD2 16 NA TRBV2 TGTGCCAGCAGCTTCGGACTAGGGGAGCCGTTAGATACGCAGTATTTT CASSFGLGEPLDTQYF
TRBJ2-1 NA 15 NA TRBV29-1 TGCAGCGTTGAGAGGCCCGCCACCCCCTACAATGAGCAGTTCTTC CSVERPATPYNEQFF
TRBJ1-2 TRBD1 15 few TRBV3-1 TGTGCCAGCAGCCACGGGACAGGGGCTAACTATGGCTACACCTTC CASSHGTGANYGYTF
TRBJ2-3 TRBD1 19 NA TRBV5-5 TGTGCCAGCAGCTTGGAGCCCATCACACAGGGGATATCGACAGATACGCAGTATTTT CASSLEPITQGISTDTQYF
TRBJ2-3 NA 20 NA TRBV12-3/TRBV12-4 TGTGCCAGCAGTTTTTTACTAACAGAGACATGGCCCAAGTCCACAGATACGCAGTATTTT CASSFLLTETWPKSTDTQYF
TRBJ2-3 NA 14 few TRBV7-3 TGTGCCAGCAGAAAAACAGGGCTCAGGGATACGCAGTATTTT CASRKTGLRDTQYF
TRBJ2-3 NA 14 NA TRBV12-3/TRBV12-4 TGTGCCAGCAGCCCCCAGCGGACTCGCTATACGCAGTATTTT CASSPQRTRYTQYF
TRBJ2-1 TRBD2 15 few TRBV19 TGTGCCAGTAGTACGGCTAGCGGCCCTTACAATGAGCAGTTCTTC CASSTASGPYNEQFF
TRBJ1-1 TRBD1 14 NA TRBV18 TGTGCCAGCTCACCTTACAGGGGGGACACTGAAGCTTTCTTT CASSPYRGDTEAFF
TRBJ2-3 NA 11 few TRBV24-1 TGTGCCACCAGTGCCCTAGATACGCAGTATTTT CATSALDTQYF
TRBJ2-1 TRBD1 13 NA TRBV7-7 TGTGCCAGCAGCCAGGACAGGGGGAATGAGCAGTTCTTC CASSQDRGNEQFF
TRBJ2-1 NA 16 few TRBV30 TGTGCCTGGAGGGCGGTCCGGGACGGTACCTTAAATGAGCAGTTCTTC CAWRAVRDGTLNEQFF
TRBJ2-3 TRBD2 17 NA TRBV9 TGTGCCAGCAGCCCCCAACTGTCCCGGGGGGGCTCGGATACGCAGTATTTT CASSPQLSRGGSDTQYF
TRBJ2-2 NA 12 few TRBV7-9 TGTGCCAGCAGTCCCGGGGACTGGGAGCTGTTTTTT CASSPGDWELFF
TRBJ2-5 NA 14 once TRBV13 TGTGCCAGCAGCTCCGGGGTGGTAGCGGAGACCCAGTACTTC CASSSGVVAETQYF
TRBJ1-1 NA 14 NA TRBV4-3 TGCGCCAGCAGCCAAGTAACCGAGAACACTGAAGCTTTCTTT CASSQVTENTEAFF
TRBJ2-7 TRBD2 16 NA TRBV20-1 TGCAGTGCTAGAGACCCGGGACTAGCGGGGGCCTACGAGCAGTACTTC CSARDPGLAGAYEQYF
TRBJ2-1 NA 14 NA TRBV7-3 TGTGCCAGCAGCTCCCGCATGGGCTCCAATGAGCAGTTCTTC CASSSRMGSNEQFF
TRBJ2-2 TRBD1 16 few TRBV12-3/TRBV12-4 TGTGCCAGCAGTTTCCGACAGGGGCGTAACACCGGGGAGCTGTTTTTT CASSFRQGRNTGELFF
TRBJ2-3 NA 15 NA TRBV4-1 TGCGCCAGCAGCCTATCGGACATAAGGACAGATACGCAGTATTTT CASSLSDIRTDTQYF
TRBJ2-1 TRBD2 15 few TRBV20-1 TGCAGTGCTCCCCTAGCGGGAGGTCGGGGGAATGAGCAGTTCTTC CSAPLAGGRGNEQFF
TRBJ2-1 TRBD2 16 few TRBV12-3/TRBV12-4 TGTGCCAGCAGCGCTCAGTTAGCGGGAGTGCTCGGTGAGCAGTTCTTC CASSAQLAGVLGEQFF
TRBJ2-5 NA 13 NA TRBV6-5 TGTGCCAGCAGTTGGGGGGCCGGGGAGACCCAGTACTTC CASSWGAGETQYF
TRBJ1-3 TRBD1 15 NA TRBV6-6 TGTGCCAGCAGCCAACAGGGGAGAGCTGGAAACACCATATATTTT CASSQQGRAGNTIYF
TRBJ1-2 NA 13 NA TRBV18 TGTGCCAGCTCACGGGGTCCAGGCTATGGCTACACCTTC CASSRGPGYGYTF
TRBJ2-7 TRBD1 15 NA TRBV7-8 TGTGCCAGCAGTTCCCACCGGGACAGGGTCTACGAGCAGTACTTC CASSSHRDRVYEQYF
TRBJ1-1 TRBD1 16 few TRBV20-1 TGCAGTGCTAGATCCCCGATGGACAGGGGGCTTACTGAAGCTTTCTTT CSARSPMDRGLTEAFF